The 11 T cell receptor beta chains listed next were all sequenced from one sample in a study of early T cells in non-severe SARS-CoV-2 infection. TCRdb called the 5' RACE reads again in MiXCR, with one record for every CDR3 protein. The table shows tens of thousands of distinct CDR3 sequences, with roughly 8% occurring only once. Sequenced input: whole blood. Receptors were obtained from an adult who was a healthcare worker with PCR-confirmed SARS-CoV-2 infection or an uninfected control (not recorded which).

The table lists this clonotype with a few counts. The chain uses TRBV19 and TRBJ1-2; TRBD1 might be the D (6 bases). The CDR3 contains 13 residues. The V and J ends lost 8 bases and 4 bases respectively, with 14 bases between them. Germline V gene lookup returns CDR1 LNHDA and CDR2 SQIVND (reference sequence). The CDR3 region is CASSQGLVYGYTF. CDR3 DNA: TGTGCCAGTTCACAGGGCTTGGTCTATGGCTACACCTTC.

This clonotype has just a few counts. The rearrangement links TRBV28 to TRBJ2-5, with a weak D call TRBD1 (5 bases). The V and J ends lost 6 bases and 2 bases respectively, with 13 bases between them. The CDR3 has 14 amino acids. The V gene's germline CDR1 is MDHEN and CDR2 SYDVKM. CDR3 residues: CASSSGPGQETQYF. The CDR3 DNA follows: TGTGCCAGCAGCTCAGGGCCCGGACAAGAGACCCAGTACTTC.

The chain links TRBV28 to TRBJ2-5; TRBD1 agrees at 9 bases. The length of the CDR3 is 16 residues. Per the germline V gene, CDR1 is MDHEN and CDR2 is SYDVKM. The ends lost 6 bases at V and 6 bases at J; junction bases unmatched: 14. The CDR3 DNA sequence: TGTGCCAGCAGCCCTGCCGCTACAGGGGGCGTGCAGACCCAGTACTTC. Protein sequence: CASSPAATGGVQTQYF. The variable domain in full, completed from reference TRBV28 and TRBJ2-5, reads DVKVTQSSRYLVKRTGEKVFLECVQDMDHENMFWYRQDPGLGLRLIYFSYDVKMKEKGDIPEGYSVSREKKERFSLILESASTNQTSMYLCASSPAATGGVQTQYFGPGTRLLVL.

The table lists this clonotype with many counts. The V call is TRBV7-7, the J call TRBJ2-3, with D perhaps TRBD2 (7 bases). From germline, CDR1 is SSHAT and CDR2 FNYEAQ (reference sequence). With 3 bases removed from V and 3 bases from J, the gap between germline ends came to 13 bases. CDR3 length equals 15 residues. The CDR3 region is CASSLDGGPTDTQYF. The CDR3 DNA reads TGTGCCAGCAGCTTGGACGGGGGGCCGACAGATACGCAGTATTTT.

By its share, this clonotype is medium-sized. V usage is TRBV7-9 and J usage is TRBJ2-7; D possibly matches TRBD1 or TRBD2 (6 bases each). Germline lookup yields CDR1 SEHNR and CDR2 FQNEAQ (reference sequence). Trimming removed 1 base at V and 6 bases at J, with 10 bases between. The CDR3 covers 13 residues. This chain's CDR3 is CASSLGGAFEQYF. The CDR3 DNA reads TGTGCCAGCAGCTTAGGGGGGGCTTTCGAGCAGTACTTC.

The chain uses TRBV4-2 and TRBJ1-1; D unclear. This CDR3 is built from 12 residues. Looked up from germline, CDR1 is LGHNA and CDR2 is YNFKEQ. Trimming stripped 0 bases from V and 9 bases from J, with 8 bases between. CDR3 protein: CASSQENGKAFF. CDR3 bases: TGTGCCAGCAGCCAAGAGAATGGGAAAGCTTTCTTT.

This clonotype was observed many times. This sequence joins TRBV3-1 and TRBJ2-2; 7 bases map to TRBD1. This CDR3 has 13 residues. The germline V gene encodes CDR1 LGHDT and CDR2 YNNKEL (reference sequence). V dropped 6 bases and J dropped 3; count of bases not matched to a gene: 1. The CDR3 protein is CASRQGYTGELFF. Here the CDR3 DNA reads TGTGCCAGCAGACAGGGGTACACCGGGGAGCTGTTTTTT.

This rearrangement joins TRBV29-1 to TRBJ2-7, with a weak D call TRBD2 (6 bases). Germline V gene data show CDR1 as SQVTM and CDR2 as ANQGSEA. The CDR3 length is 15 residues. Between the trimmed V and J ends, which lost 0 bases and 6 bases, there was a span of 18 bases. DNA for the CDR3: TGCAGCGTTGAAGATCAAGGACTACCACGGGCCGAGCAGTACTTC. Translated: CSVEDQGLPRAEQYF.

This clonotype was seen a handful of times. CDR3 residues: CATARTGFEDFSYEQYF. The CDR3 nucleotides are TGTGCCACCGCCCGGACAGGGTTTGAAGACTTCTCCTACGAGCAGTACTTC. The chain has TRBV10-3 and TRBJ2-7, with 8 bases fitting TRBD1. Trimming at V came to 10 bases and at J to 0 bases, leaving 17 bases not matched to a gene. The CDR3 has 17 residues. The germline CDR1 and CDR2 sequences are ENHRY and SYGVKD.

This clonotype was seen repeatedly, ten times or more. The chain carries TRBV29-1 and TRBJ2-1; 9 nucleotides line up with TRBD2. Germline-derived CDR1 and CDR2 are SQVTM and ANQGSEA. V lost 5 bases to trimming and J lost 3 bases; unmatched junction nucleotides: 2. The CDR3 is made up of 13 amino acids. CDR3 protein: CSVQAGGYNEQFF. The CDR3 nucleotides read TGCAGCGTTCAAGCGGGGGGCTACAATGAGCAGTTCTTC.

This clonotype has a handful of counts. Here the CDR3 reads CASSIDQAGGYF. The CDR3 nucleotides read TGTGCCAGTAGTATAGATCAGGCAGGGGGGTACTTC. The chain carries TRBV19 and TRBJ2-4, with TRBD1 identical over 7 bases. The germline CDR1 and CDR2 sequences are LNHDA and SQIVND (reference sequence). The CDR3 sequence is 12 residues long. V trimming: 0 bases; J trimming: 15 bases; junction bases outside the gene matches: 5. The variable domain in full, completed from reference TRBV19 and TRBJ2-4, reads DGGITQSPKYLFRKEGQNVTLSCEQNLNHDAMYWYRQDPGQGLRLIYYSQIVNDFQKGDIAEGYSVSREKKESFPLTVTSAQKNPTAFYLCASSIDQAGGYFGAGTRLSVL.